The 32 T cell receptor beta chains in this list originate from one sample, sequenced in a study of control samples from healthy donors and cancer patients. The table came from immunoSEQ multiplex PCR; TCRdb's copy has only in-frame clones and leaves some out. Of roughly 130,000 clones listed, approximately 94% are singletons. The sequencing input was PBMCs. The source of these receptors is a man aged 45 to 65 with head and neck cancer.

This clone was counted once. CDR3 DNA: TGTGCCAGCAGTTACCTAAGCAGGGGTACCTACGAGCAGTACTTC. Translation gives CASSYLSRGTYEQYF. This sequence joins TRBV6-5 and TRBJ2-7; a weak D match, TRBD1 (6 bases). This CDR3 spans 15 amino acids. Germline loops: CDR1 MNHEY, CDR2 SVGAGI. The ends were cut back, 2 bases at V and 2 bases at J, with 13 bases in the middle.

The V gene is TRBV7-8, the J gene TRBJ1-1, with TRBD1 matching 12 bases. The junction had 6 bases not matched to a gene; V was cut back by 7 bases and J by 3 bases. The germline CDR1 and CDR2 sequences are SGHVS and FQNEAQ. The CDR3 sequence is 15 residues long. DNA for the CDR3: TGTGCCAGCAACAACCGGGACAGGGGGCACACTGAAGCTTTCTTT. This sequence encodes CASNNRDRGHTEAFF.

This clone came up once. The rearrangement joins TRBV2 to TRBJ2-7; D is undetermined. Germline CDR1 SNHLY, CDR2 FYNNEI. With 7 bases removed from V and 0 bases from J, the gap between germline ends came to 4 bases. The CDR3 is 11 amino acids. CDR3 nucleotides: TGTGCCAGCAAGGGCTCCTACGAGCAGTACTTC. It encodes CASKGSYEQYF.

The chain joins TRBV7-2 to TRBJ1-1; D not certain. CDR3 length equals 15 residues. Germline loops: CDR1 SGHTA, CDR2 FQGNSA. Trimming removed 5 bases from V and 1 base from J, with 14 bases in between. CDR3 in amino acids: CASSPRGGRNTEAFF. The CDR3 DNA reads TGTGCCAGCAGCCCCCGGGGAGGACGGAACACTGAAGCTTTCTTT.

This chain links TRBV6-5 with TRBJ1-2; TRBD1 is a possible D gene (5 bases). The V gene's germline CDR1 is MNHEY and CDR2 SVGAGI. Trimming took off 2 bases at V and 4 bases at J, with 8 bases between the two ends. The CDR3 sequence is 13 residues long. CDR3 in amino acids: CASSYGGGYGYTF. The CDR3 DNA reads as TGTGCCAGCAGTTACGGGGGAGGCTATGGCTACACCTTC.

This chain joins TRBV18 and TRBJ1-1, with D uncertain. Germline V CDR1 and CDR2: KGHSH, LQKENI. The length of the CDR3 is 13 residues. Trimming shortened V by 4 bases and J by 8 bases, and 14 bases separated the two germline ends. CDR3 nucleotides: TGTGCCAGCTCACTCGATACTCATCGGGAAGCTTTCTTT. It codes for CASSLDTHREAFF.

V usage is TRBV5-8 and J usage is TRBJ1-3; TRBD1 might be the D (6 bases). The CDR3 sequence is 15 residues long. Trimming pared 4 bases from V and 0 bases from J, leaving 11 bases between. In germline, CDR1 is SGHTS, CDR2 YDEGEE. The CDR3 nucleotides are TGTGCCAGCAGCGGAACGACAGGCTCTGGAAACACCATATATTTT. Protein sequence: CASSGTTGSGNTIYF.

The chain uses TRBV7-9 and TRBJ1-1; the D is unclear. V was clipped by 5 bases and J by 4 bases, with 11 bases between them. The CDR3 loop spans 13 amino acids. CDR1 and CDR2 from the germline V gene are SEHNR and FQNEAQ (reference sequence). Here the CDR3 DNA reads TGTGCCAGCAGCCGACGCGAGGGCACTGAAGCTTTCTTT. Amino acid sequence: CASSRREGTEAFF.

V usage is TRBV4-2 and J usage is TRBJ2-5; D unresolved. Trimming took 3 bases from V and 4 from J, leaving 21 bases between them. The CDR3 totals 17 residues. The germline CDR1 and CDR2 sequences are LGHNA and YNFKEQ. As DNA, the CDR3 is TGTGCCAGCAGCCAGGAACCACTATCGGAAGGGATAGAGACCCAGTACTTC. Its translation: CASSQEPLSEGIETQYF.

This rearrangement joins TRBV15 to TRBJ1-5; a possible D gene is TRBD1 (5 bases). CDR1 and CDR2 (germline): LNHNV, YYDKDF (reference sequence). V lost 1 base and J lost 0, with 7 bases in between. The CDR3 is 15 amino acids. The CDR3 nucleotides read TGTGCCACCAGCAGAGTGGGGGATAGCAATCAGCCCCAGCATTTT. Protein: CATSRVGDSNQPQHF.

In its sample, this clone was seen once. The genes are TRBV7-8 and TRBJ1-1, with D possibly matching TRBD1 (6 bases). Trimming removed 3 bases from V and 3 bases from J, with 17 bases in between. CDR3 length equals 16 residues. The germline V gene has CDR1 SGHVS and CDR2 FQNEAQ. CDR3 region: CASSLKQGRVDTEAFF. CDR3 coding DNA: TGTGCCAGCAGCTTGAAACAGGGTAGGGTGGACACTGAAGCTTTCTTT.

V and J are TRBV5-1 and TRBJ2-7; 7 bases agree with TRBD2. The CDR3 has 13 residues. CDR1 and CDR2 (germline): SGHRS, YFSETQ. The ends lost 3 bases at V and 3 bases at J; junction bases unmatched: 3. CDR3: CASSSGLNYEQYF. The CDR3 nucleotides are TGCGCCAGCAGCTCGGGACTAAACTACGAGCAGTACTTC. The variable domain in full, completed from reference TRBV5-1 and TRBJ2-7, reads KAGVTQTPRYLIKTRGQQVTLSCSPISGHRSVSWYQQTPGQGLQFLFEYFSETQRNKGNFPGRFSGRQFSNSRSEMNVSTLELGDSALYLCASSSGLNYEQYFGPGTRLTVT.

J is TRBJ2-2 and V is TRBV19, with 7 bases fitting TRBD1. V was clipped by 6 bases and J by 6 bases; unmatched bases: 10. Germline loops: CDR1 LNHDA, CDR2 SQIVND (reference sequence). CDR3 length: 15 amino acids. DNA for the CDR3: TGTGCCAGTAGCACCTTCAGACAGGGCGCCGGGGAGCTGTTTTTT. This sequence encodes CASSTFRQGAGELFF.

This CDR3 is CASSEATSPGSGELFF. CDR3 DNA sequence: TGTGCCAGCAGTGAAGCCACCTCCCCGGGGTCCGGGGAGCTGTTTTTT. The chain carries TRBV6-1 and TRBJ2-2; D might be TRBD2 (5 bases). The CDR3 runs to 16 residues. Trimming pared 0 bases from V and 6 bases from J, leaving 14 bases between. Germline CDR1 reads MNHNS; CDR2 reads SASEGT.

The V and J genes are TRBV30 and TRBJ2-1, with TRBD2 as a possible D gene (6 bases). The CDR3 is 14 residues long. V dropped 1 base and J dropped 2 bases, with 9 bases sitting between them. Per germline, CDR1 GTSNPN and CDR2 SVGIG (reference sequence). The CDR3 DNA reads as TGTGCCTGGAGTGGGCGGGGAACCTACAATGAGCAGTTCTTC. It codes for CAWSGRGTYNEQFF.

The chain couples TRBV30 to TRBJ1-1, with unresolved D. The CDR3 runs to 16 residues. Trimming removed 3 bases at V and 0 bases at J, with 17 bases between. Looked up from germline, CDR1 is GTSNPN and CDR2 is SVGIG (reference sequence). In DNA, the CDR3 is TGTGCCTGGAGCCACTGGGCCTCCGAGATGAACACTGAAGCTTTCTTT. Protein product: CAWSHWASEMNTEAFF.

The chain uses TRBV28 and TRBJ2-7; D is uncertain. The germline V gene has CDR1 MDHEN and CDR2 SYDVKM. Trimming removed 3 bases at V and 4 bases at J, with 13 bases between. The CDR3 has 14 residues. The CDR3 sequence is CASSFLPEIYEQYF. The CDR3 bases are TGTGCCAGCAGTTTTTTACCAGAGATTTACGAGCAGTACTTC.

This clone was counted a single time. The CDR3 loop reads CASSWSVGGRVELFF. Written as DNA, the CDR3 is TGTGCCAGCAGTTGGAGCGTAGGGGGGAGGGTGGAACTGTTTTTT. The chain links TRBV28 to TRBJ1-4; the D gene is possibly TRBD1 (6 bases). V lost 4 bases, J lost 12 bases, and 21 bases lay in between. This CDR3 is 15 amino acids long. CDR1 and CDR2 from the germline V gene are MDHEN and SYDVKM.

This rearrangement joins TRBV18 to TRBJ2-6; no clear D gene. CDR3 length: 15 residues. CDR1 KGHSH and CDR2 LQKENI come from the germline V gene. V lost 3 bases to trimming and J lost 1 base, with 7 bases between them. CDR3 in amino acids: CASSPMGSGANVLTF. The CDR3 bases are TGTGCCAGCTCACCCATGGGGTCTGGGGCCAACGTCCTGACTTTC.

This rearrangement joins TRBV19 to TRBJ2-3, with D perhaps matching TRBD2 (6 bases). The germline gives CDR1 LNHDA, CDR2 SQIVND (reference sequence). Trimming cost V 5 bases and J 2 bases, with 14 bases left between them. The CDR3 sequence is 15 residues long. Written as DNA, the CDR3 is TGTGCCAGTAGTTCTCCGGGACTCATCACAGATACGCAGTATTTT. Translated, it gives CASSSPGLITDTQYF.

DNA for the CDR3: TGTGCCAGCAGCGTGTCGGACAGTATCGATGGCTACACCTTC. Translating it yields CASSVSDSIDGYTF. The chain combines TRBV9 with TRBJ1-2; TRBD1 might be the D (6 bases). This CDR3 comprises 14 residues. The V end was cut by 2 bases, the J end by 6 bases, with 14 bases between. Per germline, CDR1 SGDLS and CDR2 YYNGEE.

The DNA for the CDR3 is TGCGCCAGCAGCTTTCTAGGGGACTATGGCTACACCTTC. Protein sequence: CASSFLGDYGYTF. This chain links TRBV5-1 with TRBJ1-2; TRBD1 might be the D (5 bases). Per the germline V gene, CDR1 is SGHRS and CDR2 is YFSETQ. V was cut by 2 bases and J by 3 bases, with 8 bases left in between. This CDR3 spans 13 amino acids.

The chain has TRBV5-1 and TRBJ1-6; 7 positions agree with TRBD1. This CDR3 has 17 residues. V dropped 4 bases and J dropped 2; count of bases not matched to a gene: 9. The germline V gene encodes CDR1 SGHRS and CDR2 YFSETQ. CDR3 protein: CASSPGQPKTYNSPLHF. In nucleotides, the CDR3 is TGCGCCAGCAGCCCGGGACAGCCCAAGACCTATAATTCACCCCTCCACTTT. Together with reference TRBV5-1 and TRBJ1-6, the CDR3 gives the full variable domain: KAGVTQTPRYLIKTRGQQVTLSCSPISGHRSVSWYQQTPGQGLQFLFEYFSETQRNKGNFPGRFSGRQFSNSRSEMNVSTLELGDSALYLCASSPGQPKTYNSPLHFGNGTRLTVT.

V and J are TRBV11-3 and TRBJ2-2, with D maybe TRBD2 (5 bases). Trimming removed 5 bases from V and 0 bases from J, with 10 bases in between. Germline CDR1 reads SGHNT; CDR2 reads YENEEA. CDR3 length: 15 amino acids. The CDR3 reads CASSPTGANTGELFF. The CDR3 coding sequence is TGTGCCAGCAGCCCAACCGGGGCGAACACCGGGGAGCTGTTTTTT.

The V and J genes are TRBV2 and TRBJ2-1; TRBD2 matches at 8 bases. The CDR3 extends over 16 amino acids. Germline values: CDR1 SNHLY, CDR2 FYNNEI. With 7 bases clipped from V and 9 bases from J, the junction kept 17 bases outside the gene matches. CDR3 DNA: TGTGCCAGCACACCCGGAGGGGCCCGACTAGCGAGTGAGCAGTTCTTC. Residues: CASTPGGARLASEQFF.

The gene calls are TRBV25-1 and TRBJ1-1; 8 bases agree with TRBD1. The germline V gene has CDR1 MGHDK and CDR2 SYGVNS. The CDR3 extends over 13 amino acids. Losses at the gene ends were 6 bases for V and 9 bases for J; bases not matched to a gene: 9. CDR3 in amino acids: CASRGDRTSQAFF. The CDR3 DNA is TGTGCCAGCAGGGGGGACAGGACTTCCCAAGCTTTCTTT.

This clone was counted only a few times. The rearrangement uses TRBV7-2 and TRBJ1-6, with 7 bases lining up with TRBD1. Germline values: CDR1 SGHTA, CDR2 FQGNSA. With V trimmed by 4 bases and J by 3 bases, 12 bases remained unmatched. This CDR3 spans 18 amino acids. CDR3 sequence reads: CASSSLPSWDSYNSPLHF. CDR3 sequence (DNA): TGTGCCAGCAGCTCCCTTCCTAGCTGGGACAGCTATAATTCACCCCTCCACTTT.

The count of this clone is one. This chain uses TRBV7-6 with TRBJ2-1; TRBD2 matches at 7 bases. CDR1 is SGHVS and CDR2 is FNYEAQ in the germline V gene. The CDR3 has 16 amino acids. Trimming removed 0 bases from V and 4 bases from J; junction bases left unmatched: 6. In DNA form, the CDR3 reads TGTGCCAGCAGCTTAGCAGCGAGGCGGGGGTACAATGAGCAGTTCTTC. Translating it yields CASSLAARRGYNEQFF.

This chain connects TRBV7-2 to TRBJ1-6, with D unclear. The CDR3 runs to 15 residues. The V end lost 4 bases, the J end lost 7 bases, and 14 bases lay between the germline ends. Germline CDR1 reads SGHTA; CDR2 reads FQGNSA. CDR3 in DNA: TGTGCCAGCAGCTCGTCTCAGGCGGGAAATTCACCCCTCCACTTT. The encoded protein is CASSSSQAGNSPLHF.

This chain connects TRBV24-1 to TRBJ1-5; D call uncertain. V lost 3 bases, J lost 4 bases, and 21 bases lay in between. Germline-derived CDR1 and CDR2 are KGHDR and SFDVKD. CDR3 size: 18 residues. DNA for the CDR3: TGTGCCACCAGTGATCCACCGTTGGGAGCCTACCTTAATCAGCCCCAGCATTTT. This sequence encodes CATSDPPLGAYLNQPQHF.

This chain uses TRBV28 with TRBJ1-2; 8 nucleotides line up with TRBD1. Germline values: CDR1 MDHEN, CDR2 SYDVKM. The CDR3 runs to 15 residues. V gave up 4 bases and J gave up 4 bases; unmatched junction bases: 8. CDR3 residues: CASSSATGASYGYTF. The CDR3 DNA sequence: TGTGCCAGCAGTTCCGCGACAGGGGCGAGCTATGGCTACACCTTC.

In DNA form, the CDR3 reads TGTGCCAGTAGTCCAGGGGTTGACTCTGGAAACACCATATATTTT. It encodes CASSPGVDSGNTIYF. The V gene is TRBV19, the J gene TRBJ1-3, with D perhaps matching TRBD1 (6 bases). The V and J ends lost 5 bases and 0 bases respectively, with 11 bases between them. This CDR3 region has 15 residues. CDR1 is LNHDA, CDR2 SQIVND, per germline (reference sequence). Filled out from reference TRBV19 and TRBJ1-3, the complete variable domain reads DGGITQSPKYLFRKEGQNVTLSCEQNLNHDAMYWYRQDPGQGLRLIYYSQIVNDFQKGDIAEGYSVSREKKESFPLTVTSAQKNPTAFYLCASSPGVDSGNTIYFGEGSWLTVV.